This TCR beta chain was identified in a study of cytomegalovirus exposure and HLA in healthy donors. Study results and caveats: Reportedly, cytomegalovirus status was diagnosed with high sensitivity and specificity.

Vbeta (60) and Jbeta (13) primers were used in the PCR. Method: immunoSEQ multiplex PCR; TCRdb's copy keeps in-frame clones and lacks some. The sample includes 50,000 to 70,000 clones. Concerning this clone itself: Its antigen is not identified.

This receptor was identified in a woman aged 18 to 35 in good health and CMV-seronegative. Sequenced material: PBMCs.

CDR3: CASSSGASGGGTDTQYF. The CDR3 nucleotides read TGTGCCAGCAGCTCCGGGGCCAGCGGGGGAGGCACAGATACGCAGTATTTT. This chain uses TRBV5-4 with TRBJ2-3; 8 nucleotides align to TRBD2. The germline CDR1 and CDR2 sequences are SGHNT and YYREEE (reference sequence). V lost 3 bases, J lost 1 base, and 10 bases stayed unmatched. This CDR3 has 17 amino acids.